The rows below give T cell receptor beta chains drawn from one sample of a study of Tregs in tolerant kidney transplant recipients. TCRdb's table, derived via immunoSEQ multiplex PCR, lists solely in-frame clones and lacks some. The sample consists of approximately 90,000 clones, around 94% of them appearing once. Sequenced sample: CD8+ T cells from blood. The receptors come from a human donor in good health. The CDR3 runs from the conserved cysteine through the conserved F or W. The D gene is left open where the match is weak. The listing skips clone size in some rows; elsewhere it reads once, few, many or a size class.

TRBD1,NA,TRBV7-2,TRBJ1-4,CASSLVEGAAGEKLFF,TGTGCCAGCAGCTTAGTAGAGGGGGCCGCCGGGGAAAAACTGTTTTTT
NA,NA,TRBV27,TRBJ1-2,CASSPVGYGYTF,TGTGCCAGCAGCCCGGTTGGCTATGGCTACACCTTC
TRBD2,NA,TRBV5-1,TRBJ2-5,CASSLGSGRVGGYQETQYF,TGCGCCAGCAGCTTGGGTAGCGGGAGAGTCGGGGGGTACCAAGAGACCCAGTACTTC
NA,NA,TRBV6-5,TRBJ1-1,CATNMGTEAFF,TGTGCCACCAATATGGGCACTGAAGCTTTCTTT
NA,NA,TRBV4-1,TRBJ1-2,CASSPVGKGYGYTF,TGCGCCAGCAGCCCCGTGGGGAAGGGCTATGGCTACACCTTC
NA,NA,TRBV30,TRBJ1-1,CAWIREGTEAFF,TGTGCCTGGATTAGGGAGGGCACTGAAGCTTTCTTT
NA,NA,TRBV5-1,TRBJ1-4,CASSPDGIEKLFF,TGCGCCAGCAGCCCGGACGGGATTGAAAAACTGTTTTTT
TRBD1,once,TRBV9,TRBJ2-1,CASSGTGAPRSSYNEQFF,TGTGCCAGCAGCGGGACAGGGGCCCCGAGGAGCTCCTACAATGAGCAGTTCTTC
NA,few,TRBV27,TRBJ1-2,CASSLFPGTFGYTF,TGTGCCAGCAGTTTATTCCCGGGAACATTTGGCTACACCTTC
NA,NA,TRBV6-5,TRBJ2-1,CASLGHGISYNEQFF,TGTGCCAGTCTTGGGCATGGGATCTCCTACAATGAGCAGTTCTTC
NA,NA,TRBV6-4,TRBJ1-2,CASSVPGAGASYGYTF,TGTGCCAGCAGTGTCCCCGGGGCAGGGGCAAGCTATGGCTACACCTTC
NA,NA,TRBV6-5,TRBJ1-2,CASSYSEGSNYGYTF,TGTGCCAGCAGTTACAGTGAGGGCTCTAACTATGGCTACACCTTC
TRBD2,NA,TRBV5-1,TRBJ2-2,CASSREGSSAGELFF,TGCGCCAGCAGCAGGGAGGGTTCGAGTGCCGGGGAGCTGTTTTTT
TRBD2,NA,TRBV19,TRBJ2-2,CASSTQPSGVVGDTGELFF,TGTGCCAGTAGTACCCAACCTAGCGGGGTAGTTGGAGACACCGGGGAGCTGTTTTTT
NA,NA,TRBV6-5,TRBJ1-2,CASTGTTNYGYTF,TGTGCCAGCACCGGGACAACTAACTATGGCTACACCTTC
NA,NA,TRBV13,TRBJ1-2,CASKTSRGYTF,TGTGCCAGCAAGACCTCACGAGGCTACACCTTC
NA,NA,TRBV6-5,TRBJ1-2,CASSPGPGVAGYTF,TGTGCCAGCAGCCCCGGCCCAGGGGTGGCGGGCTACACCTTC
TRBD1,NA,TRBV11-3,TRBJ2-3,CASSLGQGAHTDTQYF,TGTGCCAGCAGCTTAGGACAGGGGGCACACACAGATACGCAGTATTTT
NA,NA,TRBV11-2,TRBJ1-1,CASSLESRGITEAFF,TGTGCCAGCAGCTTAGAGAGCCGGGGCATTACTGAAGCTTTCTTT
TRBD1,NA,TRBV6-5,TRBJ1-5,CASSYGQGFQPQHF,TGTGCCAGCAGTTACGGACAGGGGTTCCAGCCCCAGCATTTT
NA,NA,TRBV13,TRBJ1-2,CASSLFQGRSYGYTF,TGTGCCAGCAGCCTTTTTCAGGGGCGCAGCTATGGCTACACCTTC
NA,NA,TRBV7-9,TRBJ1-1,CASSLDPEAFF,TGTGCCAGCAGCTTAGATCCTGAAGCTTTCTTT
NA,NA,TRBV6-6,TRBJ1-1,CASSPQATEAFF,TGTGCCAGCAGCCCACAGGCCACTGAAGCTTTCTTT
NA,NA,TRBV4-1,TRBJ1-1,CASSQRQGNTEAFF,TGCGCCAGCAGCCAACGGCAGGGGAACACTGAAGCTTTCTTT
NA,NA,TRBV13,TRBJ2-7,CASSLGANEQYF,TGTGCCAGCAGCTTAGGGGCGAACGAGCAGTACTTC
NA,few,TRBV27,TRBJ2-2,CASSPNTGELFF,TGTGCCAGCAGTCCCAACACCGGGGAGCTGTTTTTT
NA,once,TRBV7-6,TRBJ2-5,CASSLEQETQYF,TGTGCCAGCAGCTTAGAACAAGAGACCCAGTACTTC
TRBD2,NA,TRBV9,TRBJ2-2,CASSVAGKTSGGELFF,TGTGCCAGCAGCGTAGCTGGTAAGACTAGCGGCGGGGAGCTGTTTTTT
NA,NA,TRBV7-2,TRBJ2-7,CASTHITGERAYEQYF,TGTGCCAGCACCCATATAACCGGGGAGAGAGCCTACGAGCAGTACTTC
NA,NA,TRBV11-2,TRBJ2-5,CASSLNGTQYF,TGTGCCAGCAGCCTAAATGGGACCCAGTACTTC
NA,NA,TRBV10-3,TRBJ1-1,CAIRNPEGVNTEAFF,TGTGCCATCAGAAACCCCGAAGGGGTGAACACTGAAGCTTTCTTT
NA,NA,TRBV7-9,TRBJ2-7,CASSPRDEQYF,TGTGCCAGCAGCCCCCGGGACGAGCAGTACTTC
NA,NA,TRBV27,TRBJ1-6,CASRRGGDHDSPLHF,TGTGCCAGCAGACGGGGGGGGGATCATGATTCACCCCTCCACTTT
TRBD2,NA,TRBV2,TRBJ2-1,CASSGGGAYNEQFF,TGTGCCAGCAGTGGCGGGGGGGCGTATAATGAGCAGTTCTTC
NA,once,TRBV10-3,TRBJ1-2,CAISESSGGYTF,TGTGCCATCAGTGAGTCCTCGGGAGGCTACACCTTC
NA,NA,TRBV28,TRBJ1-3,CASSSPVKDSGNTIYF,TGTGCCAGCAGTTCCCCGGTTAAGGACTCTGGAAACACCATATATTTT
NA,NA,TRBV9,TRBJ1-3,CASGTAGWDTIYF,TGTGCCAGCGGAACGGCAGGGTGGGACACCATATATTTT
TRBD1,NA,TRBV7-6,TRBJ2-2,CASSEPGQGAPGELFF,TGTGCCAGCAGCGAACCGGGACAGGGGGCGCCCGGGGAGCTGTTTTTT
TRBD1,NA,TRBV5-5,TRBJ1-5,CASSYDRGPNQPQHF,TGTGCCAGCAGCTACGACAGGGGGCCCAATCAGCCCCAGCATTTT
TRBD2,NA,TRBV7-2,TRBJ2-5,CASSLTGGTWAQYF,TGTGCCAGCAGCTTAACGGGGGGAACATGGGCCCAGTACTTC
NA,NA,TRBV7-9,TRBJ2-7,CASSLGDFQSSYEQYF,TGTGCCAGCAGTCTTGGGGACTTTCAGAGCTCCTACGAGCAGTACTTC
TRBD1,NA,TRBV7-2,TRBJ1-2,CASSPWDRPNYGYTF,TGTGCCAGCAGCCCCTGGGACAGACCTAACTATGGCTACACCTTC
NA,NA,TRBV7-9,TRBJ2-5,CASSPGWEETQYF,TGTGCCAGCAGCCCAGGGTGGGAAGAGACCCAGTACTTC
TRBD1,NA,TRBV5-4,TRBJ1-2,CATPDEGAEGYTF,TGTGCCACTCCCGATGAGGGGGCGGAAGGCTACACCTTC
TRBD1,NA,TRBV4-1,TRBJ2-7,CASSPRDRGSYEQYF,TGCGCCAGCAGCCCCCGGGACAGGGGCTCCTACGAGCAGTACTTC
NA,NA,TRBV6-5,TRBJ1-2,CASSYLDANYGYTF,TGTGCCAGCAGTTACCTTGATGCTAACTATGGCTACACCTTC
TRBD2,NA,TRBV6-6,TRBJ2-7,CASSYRWTSNNEQYF,TGTGCCAGCAGTTACCGGTGGACTAGCAACAACGAGCAGTACTTC
NA,NA,TRBV6-6,TRBJ2-5,CASARGAETQYF,TGTGCCAGCGCCAGGGGGGCAGAGACCCAGTACTTC
NA,NA,TRBV21-1,TRBJ2-2,CASSPRRDKEGQINTGELFF,TGTGCCAGCAGCCCCCGGAGGGATAAAGAGGGACAGATAAACACCGGGGAGCTGTTTTTT
NA,NA,TRBV10-3,TRBJ2-5,CAISESASQETQYF,TGTGCCATCAGTGAGTCGGCATCTCAAGAGACCCAGTACTTC
NA,NA,TRBV6-5,TRBJ1-2,CASSSTSNYGYTF,TGTGCCAGCAGTTCTACATCTAACTATGGCTACACCTTC
TRBD2,NA,TRBV7-2,TRBJ2-1,CASSFASGYNEQFF,TGTGCCAGCAGCTTTGCTAGCGGCTACAATGAGCAGTTCTTC
NA,once,TRBV12-5,TRBJ2-5,CASGLGGYQETQYF,TGTGCTAGTGGTTTGGGCGGATACCAAGAGACCCAGTACTTC
TRBD2,NA,TRBV19,TRBJ2-7,CASSIEEGTTYEQYF,TGTGCCAGTAGTATAGAAGAGGGGACTACCTACGAGCAGTACTTC